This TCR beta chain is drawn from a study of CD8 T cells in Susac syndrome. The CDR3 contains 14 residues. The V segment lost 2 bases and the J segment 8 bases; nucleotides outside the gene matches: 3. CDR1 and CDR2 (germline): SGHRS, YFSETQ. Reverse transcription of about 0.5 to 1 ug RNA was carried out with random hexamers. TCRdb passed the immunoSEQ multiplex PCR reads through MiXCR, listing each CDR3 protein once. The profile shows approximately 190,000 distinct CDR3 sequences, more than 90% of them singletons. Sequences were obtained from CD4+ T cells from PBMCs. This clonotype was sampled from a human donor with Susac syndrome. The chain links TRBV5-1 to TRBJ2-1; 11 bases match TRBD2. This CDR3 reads CASSFSGGADEQFF. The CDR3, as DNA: TGCGCCAGCAGCTTTAGCGGGGGGGCCGATGAGCAGTTCTTC. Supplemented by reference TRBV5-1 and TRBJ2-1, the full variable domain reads KAGVTQTPRYLIKTRGQQVTLSCSPISGHRSVSWYQQTPGQGLQFLFEYFSETQRNKGNFPGRFSGRQFSNSRSEMNVSTLELGDSALYLCASSFSGGADEQFFGPGTRLTVL.